The rows below give T cell receptor beta chains drawn from one sample of a study of T cells after posttransplantation cyclophosphamide. Data came from immunoSEQ multiplex PCR; TCRdb stores just in-frame clones and leaves some out. The sample carries some 61,000 clones, over 85% recorded once. Input material: PBMCs. Source of these receptors: a woman in her thirties in good health and a related stem cell transplant donor. CDR3s include the opening cysteine and the closing phenylalanine or tryptophan. D genes are given only for firm matches. For some rows the clone size is stated as once, few or many, or as a class when expanded; others skip it.

clone_size	v_call	j_call	d_call	cdr3_aa	cdr3_nt
.	TRBV19	TRBJ1-2	TRBD1	CASRPWTGEVYGYTF	TGTGCCAGTAGGCCCTGGACAGGGGAGGTCTATGGCTACACCTTC
.	TRBV7-2	TRBJ1-1	.	CASSLGPRQGLTEAFF	TGTGCCAGCAGCTTAGGCCCGCGGCAGGGCTTGACTGAAGCTTTCTTT
.	TRBV7-2	TRBJ2-5	TRBD2	CASSLNLAGGPQETQYF	TGTGCCAGCAGCTTAAACCTAGCGGGGGGACCCCAAGAGACCCAGTACTTC
once	TRBV5-1	TRBJ2-2	.	CASSLTGTLTGELFF	TGCGCCAGCAGCCTAACCGGGACCCTCACCGGGGAGCTGTTTTTT
.	TRBV14	TRBJ1-2	TRBD1	CASSQVRTGYGYTF	TGTGCCAGCAGCCAAGTCCGGACAGGGTATGGCTACACCTTC
.	TRBV6-1	TRBJ1-1	.	CATKPGPENTEAFF	TGTGCCACCAAGCCCGGCCCGGAGAACACTGAAGCTTTCTTT
.	TRBV18	TRBJ1-5	TRBD1	CASSPSGTDQPQHF	TGTGCCAGCTCACCAAGCGGGACAGATCAGCCCCAGCATTTT
.	TRBV19	TRBJ1-2	.	CASHRGQGYNYGYTF	TGTGCCAGTCACCGGGGGCAGGGGTATAACTATGGCTACACCTTC
.	TRBV2	TRBJ1-5	.	CASSDVGLYSNQPQHF	TGTGCCAGCAGTGATGTTGGCCTCTATAGCAATCAGCCCCAGCATTTT
.	TRBV29-1	TRBJ2-3	.	CSVSPGTYSTDTQYF	TGCAGCGTCAGTCCCGGGACATATAGCACAGATACGCAGTATTTT
.	TRBV5-1	TRBJ2-5	.	CASSSGPEETQYF	TGCGCCAGCAGCTCAGGACCGGAAGAGACCCAGTACTTC
.	TRBV7-5	TRBJ1-1	.	CARSSGDTEAFF	TGTGCCAGAAGCTCCGGGGACACTGAAGCTTTCTTT
.	TRBV5-1	TRBJ1-2	.	CASYTPRWGYTF	TGCGCCAGTTATACACCTCGATGGGGCTACACCTTC
.	TRBV7-2	TRBJ2-7	.	CASSQQTGQTYEQYF	TGTGCCAGCAGCCAGCAGACAGGACAGACCTACGAGCAGTACTTC
.	TRBV7-2	TRBJ1-2	.	CASSLMGWRGYTF	TGTGCCAGCAGCTTAATGGGGTGGAGAGGCTACACCTTC
.	TRBV2	TRBJ1-2	.	CASSESGGRYGYTF	TGTGCCAGCAGTGAATCGGGTGGGCGATATGGCTACACCTTC
once	TRBV6-1	TRBJ1-4	.	CASSVGTSANEKLFF	TGTGCCAGCAGCGTTGGGACTTCGGCAAATGAAAAACTGTTTTTT
.	TRBV2	TRBJ1-4	TRBD1	CASSVQGRINEKLFF	TGTGCCAGCAGTGTACAGGGGAGGATTAATGAAAAACTGTTTTTT